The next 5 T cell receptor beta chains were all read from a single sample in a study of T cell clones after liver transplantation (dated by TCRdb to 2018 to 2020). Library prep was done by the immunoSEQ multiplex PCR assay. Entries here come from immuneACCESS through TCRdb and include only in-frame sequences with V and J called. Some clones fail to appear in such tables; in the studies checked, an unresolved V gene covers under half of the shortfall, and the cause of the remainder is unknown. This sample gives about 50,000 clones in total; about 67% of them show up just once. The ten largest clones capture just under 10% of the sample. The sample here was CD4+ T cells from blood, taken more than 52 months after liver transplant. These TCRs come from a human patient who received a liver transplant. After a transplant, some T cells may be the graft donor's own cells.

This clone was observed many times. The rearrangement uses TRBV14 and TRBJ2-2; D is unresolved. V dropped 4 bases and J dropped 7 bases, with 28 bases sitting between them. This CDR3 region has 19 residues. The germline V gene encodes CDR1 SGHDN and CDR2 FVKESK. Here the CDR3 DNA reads TGTGCCAGCAGCCCAAGGTTCGAAACCGGGCCTAACTCTGGCGGGGAGCTGTTTTTT. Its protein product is CASSPRFETGPNSGGELFF.

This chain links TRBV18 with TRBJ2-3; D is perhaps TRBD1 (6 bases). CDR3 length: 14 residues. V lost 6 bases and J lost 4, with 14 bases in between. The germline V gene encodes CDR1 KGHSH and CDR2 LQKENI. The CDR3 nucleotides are TGTGCCAGCTCGCCGGAACAGGGCTCAGATACGCAGTATTTT. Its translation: CASSPEQGSDTQYF.

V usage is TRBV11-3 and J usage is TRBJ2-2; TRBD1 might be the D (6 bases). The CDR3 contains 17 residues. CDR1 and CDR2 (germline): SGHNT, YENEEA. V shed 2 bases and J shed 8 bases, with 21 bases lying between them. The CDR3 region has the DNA TGTGCCAGCAGCTTACGACGGGACACCTCTGTTGGGGGGGAGCTGTTTTTT. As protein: CASSLRRDTSVGGELFF.

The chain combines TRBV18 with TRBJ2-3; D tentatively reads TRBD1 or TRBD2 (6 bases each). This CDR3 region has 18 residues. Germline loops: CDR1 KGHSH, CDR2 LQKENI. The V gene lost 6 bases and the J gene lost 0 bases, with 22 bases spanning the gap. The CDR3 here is CASSPVVGGLISTDTQYF. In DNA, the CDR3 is TGTGCCAGCTCCCCGGTGGTCGGGGGCCTGATAAGCACAGATACGCAGTATTTT. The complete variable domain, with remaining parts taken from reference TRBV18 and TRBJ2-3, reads NAGVMQNPRHLVRRRGQEARLRCSPMKGHSHVYWYRQLPEEGLKFMVYLQKENIIDESGMPKERFSAEFPKEGPSILRIQQVVRGDSAAYFCASSPVVGGLISTDTQYFGPGTRLTVL.

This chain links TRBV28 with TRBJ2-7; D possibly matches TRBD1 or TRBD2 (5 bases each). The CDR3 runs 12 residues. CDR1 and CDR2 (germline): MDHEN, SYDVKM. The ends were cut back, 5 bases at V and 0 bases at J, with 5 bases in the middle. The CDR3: CASSGGSYEQYF. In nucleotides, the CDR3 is TGTGCCAGCAGTGGGGGCTCCTACGAGCAGTACTTC.